The clone carrying this T cell receptor beta chain was seen at least ten times. This CDR3 has 13 amino acids. Germline-derived CDR1 and CDR2 are SGHRS and YFSETQ. Trimming took off 4 bases at V and 3 bases at J, with 7 bases between the two ends. Indicated time point: sample taken at primary tumor resection. Tumor, nontumor lung or frozen PBMC supplied whole RNA, sequenced without sorting. This sample is drawn from a study of spatial heterogeneity in lung cancer. Across the whole study: The mean occurrence of each unique TCR and UMI combination in raw reads exceeded 9.5.

MiXCR was run by TCRdb on the 5' RACE reads, yielding one entry per CDR3 protein. The profile shows about 23,000 distinct CDR3 sequences, around 4.7% of them singletons. The TCR comes from a male donor with early-stage non-small cell lung cancer. Sample: PBMCs, taken at surgery. The chain has TRBV5-1 and TRBJ1-4; D is undetermined. The DNA of the CDR3 is TGCGCCAGCAGCCCCGGGCCTAATGAAAAACTGTTTTTT. It yields the protein CASSPGPNEKLFF.